This T cell receptor beta chain was observed in a study of T cells in Graves' hyperthyroidism and ophthalmopathy (dated by TCRdb to about 2019). Context from the whole study: Peripheral blood samples were taken at the time of initial diagnosis, prior to any treatment. To identify TCR V-J signatures that set the groups apart, the researchers used a discovery cohort of 100 patients, made up of 43 with Graves' ophthalmopathy and some 56 with stable Graves' hyperthyroidism. Whether ophthalmopathy could be predicted prospectively was tested in an independent validation cohort made up of 18 to 20 hyperthyroidism patients plus 17 patients who later progressed to ophthalmopathy. The 85 to 100 discovery patients were divided at random into training and test sets in a 7:3 ratio. In addition, the study compared T-cell repertoires in thyroid tissue and in blood from over 5 Graves' hyperthyroidism patients. Following sampling, methimazole starting at 30 mg daily was given to hyperthyroidism patients, and high-dose intravenous methylprednisolone was given to ophthalmopathy patients. The paper describes TCR Vbeta CDR3 sequencing of 120 to 150 peripheral blood samples, made up of 40 to 45 ophthalmopathy patients, 70 to 80 hyperthyroidism patients and 17 progressor patients.

Broader findings and caveats from the paper: Most expanded thyroid clonotypes (frequency above 0.001) were also detected in blood, suggesting blood repertoires may reflect thyroid immune responses. No statistical method was used to set the sample size in advance, and investigators knew the group allocation. A model built on a 13 V-J signature distinguished ophthalmopathy from stable hyperthyroidism, reaching around 87% sensitivity and around 81% specificity in cross-validation and 80%/75% in testing. In validation, the model predicted progression to ophthalmopathy a median of roughly 6.5 months before onset, with around 70% sensitivity and about 72% specificity.

The table lists this clonotype with a few counts. Its antigen target is currently unknown. No much larger clonotype is one base removed from it; base qualities were not supplied. Stable Graves' hyperthyroidism was defined as the absence of progression to ophthalmopathy over 18 months of follow-up. Hyperthyroidism patients were newly diagnosed, had a disease duration of under 2 months, and were aged 18 to 65 years. Exclusion was applied to patients with uncontrolled infections, other autoimmune diseases, pregnancy or lactation. Clinical symptoms, serum thyroxine and TRAb, thyroid ultrasound, and orbital computed tomography formed the basis for the diagnoses. PBMCs were separated from under 11 ml of fresh peripheral blood using Ficoll-Paque density gradient centrifugation. Total RNA was extracted using Trizol reagent, and RNA quality was assessed on an Agilent 2100 Bioanalyzer. Amplification of TCR beta CDR3 regions was carried out from RNA transcripts. A first-round RT-PCR of the TCR CDR3 used the HTBI primer set with the Qiagen OneStep RT-PCR kit. Libraries were constructed in a second round of multiplex PCR, after which size selection and purification were performed. Sequencing of the libraries was done on an Illumina HiSeq2000 using paired-end 100 bp reads. Processing in the source paper ran as follows. Raw data were processed with SOAPnuke, discarding reads with adapters, uncalled bases, mean Phred below 15, or no exact constant-primer or identifier match. High-quality paired reads were merged with COPE v1.2.5, and unique nucleotide sequences were defined as clonotypes. MiTCR v1.1 was used to align the clonotypes against IMGT TRBV, TRBD and TRBJ reference segments. Analysis was restricted to V-J combinations with a frequency above 0.0001, which covered approximately 99% of repertoires. A TCS score was defined as the ratio between F50 (clonal expansion) and ExV (chaos), using BLOSUM62-based TCRdist between CDR3 peptides within each V-J. Welch's t-statistics and random forest reduced around 520 V-J features to roughly 13, which were used in a naive Bayes classifier (R e1071). The public reads were reanalyzed by TCRdb: fastp trimming at Q25, MiXCR alignment, in-frame beta chains only. Records with the same CDR3 protein are collapsed into one entry carrying the most frequent genes and DNA. The V and J calls were determined by TCRdb, not by the authors. The sample profile shows about 550,000 distinct CDR3 sequences; roughly 20% of them were found once. 26% of the sample goes to the ten largest clones.

The CDR3 contains 15 residues, cysteine and phenylalanine counted. Only the CDR3 DNA is retained, 45 bases long and in frame from the first base. According to the germline V gene, CDR1 reads SNHLY and CDR2 reads FYNNEI. V loses 4 bases, J loses 0 bases, and the germline ends lie 10 bases apart. Sequenced: blood. This clonotype was sampled from a man between 18 and 35 years old with Graves' hyperthyroidism. The sequence links TRBV2 to TRBJ1-3; the D gene identity is not certain. The encoded CDR3 is CASSVEGDSGNTIYF. The nucleotide sequence reads TGTGCCAGCAGTGTGGAGGGCGACTCTGGAAACACCATATATTTT.